The 27 T cell receptor beta chains below were found in one sample sequenced in a study of T cells after yellow fever vaccination. In TCRdb, the 5' RACE reads were re-called with MiXCR into one record per CDR3 protein. Of 500,000 to 650,000 distinct CDR3 sequences in the sample, about 17% are singletons; the top ten hold around 16%. The sample consisted of PBMCs, taken about 5 days after the first yellow fever vaccination. The source is a man aged 18-30 years who received the YFV17D yellow fever vaccine.

This clonotype was observed at least ten times. This chain connects TRBV5-1 to TRBJ1-1; no definite D call. CDR1 is SGHRS, CDR2 YFSETQ, per germline. This CDR3 is built from 14 residues. V was cut by 4 bases and J by 4 bases, with 14 bases left in between. The CDR3 region has the DNA TGCGCCAGCAGCCCCCAGGCGGGAGGCACTGAAGCTTTCTTT. This translates into CASSPQAGGTEAFF.

The CDR3 nucleotides are TGTGCCAGCAGGGCCCCCGGGACAGCCACGAATAAGCAGTACTTC. Its translation: CASRAPGTATNKQYF. The gene calls are TRBV2 and TRBJ2-7, with 7 bases aligning to TRBD1. Germline V lookup: CDR1 SNHLY, CDR2 FYNNEI. The V and J ends lost 6 bases and 8 bases, in that order; junction bases with no gene match: 16. The CDR3 length is 15 residues.

The J gene is TRBJ1-6, the V gene TRBV7-6; D perhaps matches TRBD1 (5 bases). V dropped 5 bases and J dropped 10 bases, with 12 bases sitting between them. Germline CDR1 reads SGHVS; CDR2 reads FNYEAQ. The CDR3 has 13 residues. The CDR3 region has the DNA TGTGCCAGCAGCGGATCAAGGGGATCACCCCTCCACTTT. Translation gives CASSGSRGSPLHF.

The rearrangement uses TRBV6-2 or TRBV6-3 and TRBJ1-5; a weak D match, TRBD1 (5 bases). Germline V CDR1 and CDR2: MNHEY, SVGEGT. The CDR3 loop spans 19 amino acids. Between the trimmed V and J ends, which lost 4 bases and 1 base, there was a span of 23 bases. This chain's CDR3 is CASSFSKGGRARSNQPQHF. The CDR3 DNA sequence: TGTGCCAGCAGTTTCAGTAAGGGCGGCAGGGCGAGAAGCAATCAGCCCCAGCATTTT.

The sample holds a few counts of this clonotype. CDR3 DNA sequence: TGCAGTACAGGGAGCCCTATCGAGACCCAGTACTTC. It yields the protein CSTGSPIETQYF. The chain links TRBV20-1 to TRBJ2-5; weak D call: TRBD1 (6 bases). The germline gives CDR1 DFQATT, CDR2 SNEGSKA (reference sequence). This CDR3 comprises 12 residues. Between the trimmed V and J ends, which lost 8 bases and 5 bases, there was a span of 15 bases.

The chain uses TRBV28 and TRBJ2-7; tentatively, D is TRBD1 (5 bases). Germline loops: CDR1 MDHEN, CDR2 SYDVKM. CDR3 size: 13 residues. V lost 7 bases to trimming and J lost 1 base, with 11 bases between them. The CDR3 DNA reads TGTGCCAGCACTAGGACAAAATCCTACGAGCAGTACGTC. Amino acid sequence: CASTRTKSYEQYV.

This clonotype has more than one count but fewer than ten. The chain couples TRBV25-1 to TRBJ1-6; D remains ambiguous. The germline V gene has CDR1 MGHDK and CDR2 SYGVNS. With 6 bases removed from V and 14 bases from J, the gap between germline ends came to 11 bases. The CDR3 spans 11 residues. The CDR3: CASSLGNTLHF. CDR3 nucleotides: TGTGCCAGCAGCCTCGGGAATACCCTCCACTTT.

This rearrangement joins TRBV4-3 to TRBJ1-2; 11 bases fit TRBD1. V trimming: 0 bases; J trimming: 8 bases; junction bases outside the gene matches: 2. There are 14 residues in the CDR3. Germline CDR1 reads LGHNA; CDR2 reads YSLEER. CDR3 bases: TGCGCCAGCAGCCAAGATTGGACAGGGGGCGGCTACACCTTC. This codes for CASSQDWTGGGYTF.

The gene calls are TRBV2 and TRBJ2-3; 7 bases agree with TRBD2. This CDR3 is built from 14 residues. V dropped 10 bases and J dropped 1; count of bases not matched to a gene: 8. The germline gives CDR1 SNHLY, CDR2 FYNNEI. In nucleotides, the CDR3 is TGTGCCACCAAGTGGGGGGGGGGCACAGATACGCAGTATTTT. Amino acids: CATKWGGGTDTQYF.

This clonotype has a handful of counts. The chain has TRBV20-1 and TRBJ2-7; 11 bases align to TRBD2. The germline V gene encodes CDR1 DFQATT and CDR2 SNEGSKA (reference sequence). This CDR3 comprises 14 residues. Germline trimming cut 0 bases from V and 7 bases from J; bases unmatched to any gene: 5. The CDR3 coding sequence is TGCAGTGCTAGAGATCTACTAGCGGGGGATGAGCAGTACTTC. This encodes CSARDLLAGDEQYF.

Ten or more counts support this clonotype. The rearrangement joins TRBV12-3 or TRBV12-4 to TRBJ1-5, with D perhaps TRBD1 (5 bases). The CDR3 runs 15 residues. Trimming cost V 5 bases and J 3 bases, with 14 bases left between them. CDR3 nucleotides: TGTGCCAGCAGTCAACGGGGGAGGAACAATCAGCCCCAGCATTTT. Amino acids: CASSQRGRNNQPQHF.

This clonotype has a count of ten or more. The V and J genes are TRBV12-3 or TRBV12-4 and TRBJ2-5; D is unresolved. The V end lost 0 bases, the J end lost 6 bases, and 5 bases lay between the germline ends. This CDR3 is 12 amino acids long. CDR3 region: CASSLARQTQYF. The CDR3 coding sequence is TGTGCCAGCAGTTTAGCGCGGCAGACCCAGTACTTC.

This clonotype appeared a few times. V and J are TRBV24-1 and TRBJ2-5; D gene uncertain. Germline CDR1 and CDR2: KGHDR and SFDVKD. This CDR3 comprises 13 residues. Deletions cut 0 bases from V and 5 bases from J, with 6 bases between. The DNA for the CDR3 is TGTGCCACCAGTGATTTGGGAGAGGAGACCCAGTACTTC. Amino acids: CATSDLGEETQYF.

This clonotype was counted a few times. The CDR3 DNA reads TGTGCCAGCAGTTTCCGACGACCTGTGAGCTACACCTTC. This translates into CASSFRRPVSYTF. The chain has TRBV12-3 or TRBV12-4 and TRBJ1-2; D not certain. V dropped 3 bases and J dropped 9 bases, with 14 bases sitting between them. CDR3 size: 13 residues.

The sample holds a few counts of this clonotype. The V and J genes are TRBV12-3 or TRBV12-4 and TRBJ2-7, with 8 positions matching TRBD1. Trimming removed 6 bases from V and 2 bases from J; junction bases left unmatched: 9. The CDR3 totals 15 residues. The CDR3 nucleotides read TGTGCCAGCAGCCCCAGCCAGGGGGCCCCCTACGAGCAGTACTTC. It codes for CASSPSQGAPYEQYF.

The chain recombines TRBV7-3 with TRBJ2-1; 12 bases line up with TRBD2. The germline CDR1 and CDR2 sequences are SGHTA and FQGTGA. Trimming took 6 bases from V and 8 from J; bases not matched to a gene: 5. CDR3 length equals 14 residues. The CDR3, as DNA: TGTGCCAGCAGGACTAGCGGGGGTAGGGATGAGCAGTTCTTC. This codes for CASRTSGGRDEQFF. Complete variable domain (other parts from reference TRBV7-3 and TRBJ2-1): GAGVSQTPSNKVTEKGKYVELRCDPISGHTALYWYRQSLGQGPEFLIYFQGTGAADDSGLPNDRFFAVRPEGSVSTLKIQRTERGDSAVYLCASRTSGGRDEQFFGPGTRLTVL.

A few counts support this clonotype. The chain links TRBV7-6 to TRBJ1-1; D remains unclear. Germline CDR1 reads SGHVS; CDR2 reads FNYEAQ. The CDR3 loop spans 14 amino acids. V was clipped by 4 bases and J by 1 base, with 10 bases between them. CDR3 nucleotides: TGTGCCAGCAGCTCAACTACAGAGAACACTGAAGCTTTCTTT. This gives the protein CASSSTTENTEAFF.

V usage is TRBV10-3 and J usage is TRBJ1-2; a possible D gene is TRBD1 (6 bases). Germline CDR1 ENHRY, CDR2 SYGVKD. The V gene lost 3 bases and the J gene lost 4 bases, with 12 bases spanning the gap. CDR3 length: 14 amino acids. The CDR3 spells CAISEAGASYGYTF. The CDR3 DNA follows: TGTGCCATCAGTGAAGCAGGGGCGAGCTATGGCTACACCTTC.

The V gene is TRBV4-2, the J gene TRBJ2-2; D is possibly TRBD1 (7 bases). V was trimmed by 0 bases and J by 2 bases, leaving 10 bases between them. The CDR3 sequence is 16 residues long. Germline values: CDR1 LGHNA, CDR2 YNFKEQ. CDR3 DNA sequence: TGTGCCAGCAGCCAAGAGACAGGGACTAACACCGGGGAGCTGTTTTTT. The encoded protein is CASSQETGTNTGELFF.

This clonotype was detected ten times or more. This rearrangement joins TRBV5-1 to TRBJ2-1; the D is unclear. The length of the CDR3 is 12 residues. Trimming removed 5 bases from V and 6 bases from J, with 9 bases in between. The germline V gene has CDR1 SGHRS and CDR2 YFSETQ. The CDR3 region is CASSIWANEQFF. In nucleotides, the CDR3 is TGCGCCAGCAGTATATGGGCCAATGAGCAGTTCTTC.

The chain recombines TRBV2 with TRBJ2-1; 10 bases line up with TRBD2. This CDR3 has 18 residues. The J segment lost 8 bases and the V segment lost 6 bases, leaving 19 bases of the junction unmatched. CDR1 and CDR2 (germline): SNHLY, FYNNEI. The CDR3 nucleotides read TGTGCCAGCAGCGTGGATCTGCAGCGGGGGGGTTCGAACTATGAGCAGTTCTTC. Its protein is CASSVDLQRGGSNYEQFF.

To note about this clonotype: One end of the junction varies from germline; a read error may be responsible. The chain carries TRBV24-1 and TRBJ2-1; TRBD1 matches at 7 bases. The germline gives CDR1 KGHDR, CDR2 SFDVKD. The CDR3 sequence is 15 residues long. The CDR3 DNA reads TGTGCCACCAGTGATAGACAGGGTTTTCTCAATCAGCAGTTCTTC. It is translated as CATSDRQGFLNQQFF.

This clonotype was detected a few times. This chain links TRBV12-3 or TRBV12-4 with TRBJ1-3; D is ambiguous. This CDR3 spans 11 amino acids. The chain's CDR3 is CAGVRGNTIYF. The CDR3 nucleotides read TGTGCTGGGGTTCGGGGAAACACCATATATTTT.

This clonotype was counted a few times. This chain connects TRBV6-5 to TRBJ2-3; 8 bases match TRBD1. Germline V gene sequence: CDR1 MNHEY, CDR2 SVGAGI. This CDR3 spans 16 amino acids. Trimming took 4 bases from V and 4 from J; bases not matched to a gene: 10. The CDR3 nucleotides are TGTGCCAGCAGTTCTCGGACAGGGCCAACTGCAGATACGCAGTATTTT. Residues: CASSSRTGPTADTQYF.

The chain combines TRBV6-5 with TRBJ2-4; the D is unclear. Germline loops: CDR1 MNHEY, CDR2 SVGAGI. The CDR3 contains 14 residues. Trimming left V 4 bases short and J 6 bases short, with 13 bases between. The chain's CDR3 is CASSFTSELNIQYF. Here the CDR3 DNA reads TGTGCCAGCAGTTTTACCTCAGAGTTAAACATTCAGTACTTC.

The chain uses TRBV7-2 and TRBJ2-2; the D is unclear. Between the trimmed V and J ends, which lost 5 bases and 4 bases, there was a span of 17 bases. CDR1 is SGHTA, CDR2 FQGNSA, per germline. This CDR3 has 16 residues. The CDR3 here is CASSPQLNRLTGELFF. CDR3 nucleotide sequence: TGTGCCAGCAGCCCCCAGCTAAATCGGCTCACCGGGGAGCTGTTTTTT.

The chain combines TRBV5-4 with TRBJ1-2; 9 bases line up with TRBD1. The germline CDR1 and CDR2 sequences are SGHNT and YYREEE (reference sequence). V trimming: 3 bases; J trimming: 3 bases; junction bases outside the gene matches: 6. CDR3 length equals 15 residues. CDR3 nucleotides: TGTGCCAGCAGCTCGGGGGACAGGGACTACTATGGCTACACCTTC. This gives the protein CASSSGDRDYYGYTF.